One sample yielded the 18 T cell receptor beta chains listed below, sequenced in a study of a mutant IDH1 vaccine in newly diagnosed glioma. Clones were sequenced by immunoSEQ multiplex PCR, and TCRdb holds only the in-frame ones, with some missing. The table has roughly 40,000 clones, approximately 90% seen once. Their antigens remain unidentified. As for time point: week 5, during vaccination. Vaccinated patients received 300 ug of mutant IDH1 20-mer peptide per dose, with topical imiquimod. Source: PBMCs, taken from a glioma patient whose treatment included an IDH1 peptide vaccine. The source is a middle-aged man with glioma.

The chain joins TRBV27 to TRBJ2-3; TRBD2 matches 10 bases. The CDR3 contains 16 residues. Losses at the gene ends were 10 bases for V and 0 bases for J; bases not matched to a gene: 10. Germline V lookup: CDR1 MNHEY, CDR2 SMNVEV (reference sequence). The chain's CDR3 is CATQRPGLASTDTQYF. In nucleotides, the CDR3 is TGTGCCACCCAGCGCCCGGGACTAGCGAGCACAGATACGCAGTATTTT.

The chain recombines TRBV9 with TRBJ2-4; 12 bases are shared with TRBD2. Trimming at V came to 0 bases and at J to 1 base, leaving 8 bases not matched to a gene. The CDR3 loop spans 19 amino acids. Germline V gene data show CDR1 as SGDLS and CDR2 as YYNGEE. CDR3 sequence reads: CASSVGASGGAFAKNIQYF. In nucleotides, the CDR3 is TGTGCCAGCAGCGTAGGGGCTAGCGGGGGGGCCTTCGCCAAAAACATTCAGTACTTC.

The V gene is TRBV5-6, the J gene TRBJ1-1; possibly TRBD1 for D (5 bases). Deletions cut 2 bases from V and 2 bases from J, with 7 bases between. The V gene's germline CDR1 is SGHDT and CDR2 YYEEEE. CDR3 size: 13 residues. CDR3: CASSFDSNTEAFF. Here the CDR3 DNA reads TGTGCCAGCAGCTTTGACAGTAACACTGAAGCTTTCTTT.

This clone occurred once. V and J are TRBV7-2 and TRBJ2-3, with TRBD1 matching over 7 bases. Looked up from germline, CDR1 is SGHTA and CDR2 is FQGNSA. This CDR3 contains 13 residues. The ends lost 5 bases at V and 14 bases at J; junction bases unmatched: 13. CDR3 in DNA: TGTGCCAGCAGCCCACGACAGGGATCGAGTGGGTATTTT. This encodes CASSPRQGSSGYF.

Here the CDR3 DNA reads TGTGCCAGCAGCCAGTTTTATGCGGGGGCGCCCCTGACCGGGGAGCTGTTTTTT. It specifies CASSQFYAGAPLTGELFF. The chain uses TRBV7-2 and TRBJ2-2; possibly TRBD2 for D (7 bases). Deletions cut 5 bases from V and 5 bases from J, with 24 bases between. The CDR3 loop spans 18 amino acids. The germline gives CDR1 SGHTA, CDR2 FQGNSA.

The rearrangement joins TRBV7-8 to TRBJ1-5, with TRBD1 as a possible D gene (6 bases). V lost 5 bases and J lost 6, with 17 bases in between. Germline-derived CDR1 and CDR2 are SGHVS and FQNEAQ. The CDR3 totals 15 residues. The CDR3 DNA sequence: TGTGCCAGCAGCCCATCGATGGGGGCGGGTCAGCCCCAGCATTTT. Its translation is CASSPSMGAGQPQHF.

This clone was detected only once. This chain connects TRBV7-6 to TRBJ2-1; 10 positions match TRBD2. J gave up 4 bases and V 4 bases, and 4 bases lay outside the gene matches. This CDR3 region has 15 residues. Germline V CDR1 and CDR2: SGHVS, FNYEAQ. Written as DNA, the CDR3 is TGTGCCAGCAGCTCCGGGACTAGCGCTTACAATGAGCAGTTCTTC. Protein product: CASSSGTSAYNEQFF.

This chain links TRBV7-9 with TRBJ1-6; D remains ambiguous. Germline CDR1 and CDR2: SEHNR and FQNEAQ (reference sequence). CDR3 length: 12 amino acids. V lost 5 bases to trimming and J lost 5 bases, with 4 bases between them. In DNA, the CDR3 is TGTGCCAGCAGCACAAATAATTCACCCCTCCACTTT. Encoded protein: CASSTNNSPLHF.

The rearrangement joins TRBV6-1 to TRBJ1-1; 7 positions match TRBD1. Per the germline V gene, CDR1 is MNHNS and CDR2 is SASEGT. With V trimmed by 7 bases and J by 1 base, 9 bases remained unmatched. This CDR3 spans 15 amino acids. The CDR3 coding sequence is TGTGCCAGCACCCCAGGGGGGGCCGAGAACACTGAAGCTTTCTTT. Translating gives CASTPGGAENTEAFF.

This clone was observed once. The chain employs TRBV7-9 and TRBJ2-7; 9 bases match TRBD1. Germline V lookup: CDR1 SEHNR, CDR2 FQNEAQ (reference sequence). CDR3 size: 13 residues. V was clipped by 1 base and J by 5 bases; unmatched bases: 0. The CDR3 DNA is TGTGCCAGCAGCTTAGGACAGGGGGACGAGCAGTACTTC. Amino acids: CASSLGQGDEQYF.

The DNA of the CDR3 is TGTGCCAGCTCACTAGGGACGAACAGCAATCAGCCCCAGCATTTT. Its translation is CASSLGTNSNQPQHF. The chain has TRBV18 and TRBJ1-5, with a weak D call TRBD1 (5 bases). The CDR3 has 15 residues. Germline V lookup: CDR1 KGHSH, CDR2 LQKENI. Between the trimmed V and J ends, which lost 4 bases and 1 base, there was a span of 11 bases. Full variable domain (missing parts from reference TRBV18 and TRBJ1-5): NAGVMQNPRHLVRRRGQEARLRCSPMKGHSHVYWYRQLPEEGLKFMVYLQKENIIDESGMPKERFSAEFPKEGPSILRIQQVVRGDSAAYFCASSLGTNSNQPQHFGDGTRLSIL.

The CDR3 spells CASSFSRARGYTF. The CDR3, as DNA: TGTGCCAGCAGTTTTTCGAGAGCACGAGGCTACACCTTC. The chain has TRBV28 and TRBJ1-2; D gene ambiguous. V was clipped by 3 bases and J by 8 bases, with 13 bases between them. This CDR3 is 13 amino acids long. Looked up from germline, CDR1 is MDHEN and CDR2 is SYDVKM.

The chain has TRBV9 and TRBJ1-2; maybe TRBD1 (5 bases). Trimming shortened V by 1 base and J by 3 bases, and 7 bases separated the two germline ends. The CDR3 is 13 residues long. Germline assignment: CDR1 SGDLS and CDR2 YYNGEE. The CDR3 is CASSVRGHYGYTF. In DNA, the CDR3 is TGTGCCAGCAGCGTAAGGGGCCACTATGGCTACACCTTC.

The rearrangement uses TRBV19 and TRBJ1-4, with TRBD1 matching over 12 bases. This CDR3 has 19 amino acids. Germline CDR1 LNHDA, CDR2 SQIVND (reference sequence). V trimming: 4 bases; J trimming: 2 bases; junction bases outside the gene matches: 11. CDR3 bases: TGTGCCAGTAGTAACGTGGGACAGGGGGCCGCGAGGACTAATGAAAAACTGTTTTTT. This sequence encodes CASSNVGQGAARTNEKLFF.

This chain links TRBV10-3 with TRBJ1-2, with 8 bases lining up with TRBD1. Germline trimming cut 2 bases from V and 8 bases from J; bases unmatched to any gene: 13. CDR1 and CDR2 from the germline V gene are ENHRY and SYGVKD. This CDR3 is 16 amino acids long. The CDR3 loop reads CAISEVDRGPVGGYTF. The CDR3 DNA is TGTGCCATCAGTGAGGTCGACAGGGGTCCCGTCGGGGGCTACACCTTC.

The V and J genes are TRBV18 and TRBJ2-7; possibly TRBD2 for D (6 bases). Germline V gene sequence: CDR1 KGHSH, CDR2 LQKENI. The CDR3 sequence is 13 residues long. V dropped 3 bases and J dropped 2 bases, with 8 bases sitting between them. CDR3 DNA sequence: TGTGCCAGCTCACCTGGAGGGACCTACGAGCAGTACTTC. Amino acids: CASSPGGTYEQYF.

This clone came up a few times. V gene TRBV18 combines with J gene TRBJ1-1, with D perhaps matching TRBD1 (5 bases). The ends were cut back, 4 bases at V and 3 bases at J, with 15 bases in the middle. The CDR3 consists of 15 residues. CDR1 KGHSH and CDR2 LQKENI come from the germline V gene. CDR3 nucleotides: TGTGCCAGCTCACGGCGGGAGGGGAGAGACACTGAAGCTTTCTTT. Translation: CASSRREGRDTEAFF.

The sample holds a few counts of this clone. This rearrangement joins TRBV29-1 to TRBJ1-1; 8 bases map to TRBD1. Germline V lookup: CDR1 SQVTM, CDR2 ANQGSEA. Trimming took 4 bases from V and 1 from J; bases not matched to a gene: 5. The CDR3 sequence is 14 residues long. The CDR3: CSVGGQARNTEAFF. The CDR3 DNA is TGCAGCGTTGGGGGACAGGCTAGGAACACTGAAGCTTTCTTT.